A single TCR beta chain is shown here with its context. Antigen: not known. This may stem from a read error, because a much larger clone lies one nucleotide away. In germline, CDR1 is LGHNA, CDR2 YNFKEQ. Trimming stripped 4 bases from V and 6 bases from J, with 10 bases between. This CDR3 spans 12 amino acids. Next came a second PCR, run for about 6 to 12 cycles, which used a sample-barcoded 5' primer along with a J-beta primer mix. Each cDNA molecule received a tag from a template-switch adaptor that had 12 random nucleotides. No fewer than 2.5 million CDR3-containing paired-end reads came from each sample. Via MiXCR, TCRdb re-called the 5' RACE reads, giving one row per CDR3 protein. The table records roughly 650,000 distinct CDR3 sequences, approximately 30% of them present only once. The sample is drawn from a study of blood T cells in healthy people across ages. Overall study: Per two T cells, about one barcoded beta molecule was captured through template switching. Study-level points and caveats: Donors of long life had a larger count of naive CD4+ cells and greater diversity than aged donors.

The sequence was collected from a woman of 80 years or more in good health. The V and J genes are TRBV4-2 and TRBJ2-7; D gene ambiguous. Source material: blood. The CDR3 sequence is CASSRDSGEQYF. The DNA of the CDR3 is TGTGCCAGCAGCCGAGATTCGGGCGAGCAGTACTTC.